One and the same sample provided the 31 T cell receptor beta chains below, sequenced in a study of identifying expanded T cells in peripheral blood. Sequencing was performed with immunoSEQ multiplex PCR; in TCRdb, only in-frame clones are kept and a portion is missing. The data contain approximately 110,000 clones, around 89% of them singletons. Sequenced input: blood. The origin of the receptors is a person aged 18 to 70 in good health.

The rearrangement links TRBV5-1 to TRBJ2-7; D not certain. The V end was cut by 1 base, the J end by 1 base, with 12 bases between. Per the germline V gene, CDR1 is SGHRS and CDR2 is YFSETQ. CDR3 length: 15 residues. The CDR3 sequence is CASSLYPNPSYEQYF. DNA of the CDR3: TGCGCCAGCAGCTTGTACCCGAACCCATCCTACGAGCAGTACTTC.

V is TRBV27 and J is TRBJ2-1, with D tentatively TRBD2 (5 bases). The CDR3 spans 15 residues. V was shortened by 6 bases and J by 0 bases, with 12 bases between the two germline ends. In germline, CDR1 is MNHEY, CDR2 SMNVEV (reference sequence). CDR3 region: CASSYEGSSYNEQFF. CDR3 nucleotide sequence: TGTGCCAGCAGCTATGAGGGAAGCTCCTACAATGAGCAGTTCTTC.

The V and J genes are TRBV30 and TRBJ2-3; D may be TRBD1 (6 bases). The CDR3 has 11 amino acids. V lost 8 bases, J lost 3 bases, and 9 bases lay in between. The germline V gene has CDR1 GTSNPN and CDR2 SVGIG (reference sequence). The CDR3 DNA reads as TGTGCCACAGGACAGACAGATACGCAGTATTTT. This codes for CATGQTDTQYF.

The chain joins TRBV5-1 to TRBJ2-5; D is uncertain. This CDR3 has 14 amino acids. V was pared by 0 bases and J by 3 bases, with 9 bases between. CDR1 and CDR2 (germline): SGHRS, YFSETQ. This chain's CDR3 is CASSLGVGKETQYF. In nucleotides, the CDR3 is TGCGCCAGCAGCTTGGGTGTGGGTAAAGAGACCCAGTACTTC.

This clone was recorded only once. V is TRBV18 and J is TRBJ2-7; TRBD1 might be the D (6 bases). This CDR3 contains 15 residues. V dropped 5 bases and J dropped 2 bases, with 16 bases sitting between them. CDR1 KGHSH and CDR2 LQKENI come from the germline V gene. Here the CDR3 reads CASSSAGDTTYEQYF. In DNA form, the CDR3 reads TGTGCCAGCTCATCCGCCGGGGACACAACCTACGAGCAGTACTTC.

There are a few counts of this clone. This chain uses TRBV27 with TRBJ2-6; no clear D gene. The CDR3 is 15 residues long. V gave up 6 bases and J gave up 0 bases, with 9 bases separating them. Germline V CDR1 and CDR2: MNHEY, SMNVEV (reference sequence). The CDR3 protein is CASRQLFSGANVLTF. As DNA, the CDR3 is TGTGCCAGCAGACAGTTATTCTCTGGGGCCAACGTCCTGACTTTC.

The J gene is TRBJ2-5, the V gene TRBV7-6, with 8 bases aligning to TRBD1. Germline lookup yields CDR1 SGHVS and CDR2 FNYEAQ. This CDR3 spans 13 amino acids. J was trimmed by 5 bases and V by 5 bases; bases with no gene match: 4. Here the CDR3 reads CASSPGQVETQYF. As DNA, the CDR3 is TGTGCCAGCAGCCCGGGACAGGTGGAGACCCAGTACTTC. Together with reference TRBV7-6 and TRBJ2-5, the CDR3 gives the full variable domain: GAGVSQSPRYKVTKRGQDVALRCDPISGHVSLYWYRQALGQGPEFLTYFNYEAQQDKSGLPNDRFSAERPEGSISTLTIQRTEQRDSAMYRCASSPGQVETQYFGPGTRLLVL.

The chain recombines TRBV4-1 with TRBJ2-3; D is perhaps TRBD1 or TRBD2 (5 bases each). V gave up 0 bases and J gave up 5 bases, with 15 bases separating them. The CDR3 length is 16 residues. The V gene's germline CDR1 is MGHRA and CDR2 YSYEKL. The CDR3 sequence: CASSQDKAGSLDTQYF. DNA of the CDR3: TGCGCCAGCAGCCAAGATAAGGCAGGGAGCTTAGATACGCAGTATTTT.

This chain links TRBV7-8 with TRBJ2-1; 11 bases agree with TRBD1. The germline V gene has CDR1 SGHVS and CDR2 FQNEAQ. After removal of 1 base from V and 4 bases from J, the junction contained 6 bases not matched to a gene. The CDR3 consists of 17 residues. The CDR3 DNA follows: TGTGCCAGCAGCTTAGTTGGGACAGGGGGTTCTTACAATGAGCAGTTCTTC. It specifies CASSLVGTGGSYNEQFF.

In this sample, this clone turned up once. The V call is TRBV2, the J call TRBJ1-4, with 8 bases that match TRBD1. Germline V gene sequence: CDR1 SNHLY, CDR2 FYNNEI. V lost 6 bases and J lost 8; bases outside the gene matches: 8. The CDR3 loop spans 14 amino acids. The CDR3 DNA reads as TGTGCCAGCAGCGAGGACAGGGAAGAGGAAAAACTGTTTTTT. Translation: CASSEDREEEKLFF.

This chain links TRBV18 with TRBJ1-6; possible D gene TRBD1, 6 bases. Trimming took 6 bases from V and 9 from J, leaving 24 bases between them. CDR3 length equals 17 residues. CDR1 and CDR2 from the germline V gene are KGHSH and LQKENI. CDR3 bases: TGTGCCAGCTCGGCCGAACAGGGACCGGGGAGTGGTTCACCCCTCCACTTT. Its translation is CASSAEQGPGSGSPLHF.

V is TRBV29-1 and J is TRBJ1-2, with D perhaps TRBD1 (6 bases). This CDR3 spans 11 amino acids. Germline loops: CDR1 SQVTM, CDR2 ANQGSEA. V was pared by 4 bases and J by 4 bases, with 7 bases between. CDR3: CSVGGPYGYTF. The CDR3 nucleotides are TGCAGCGTTGGGGGGCCCTATGGCTACACCTTC.

V usage is TRBV7-2 and J usage is TRBJ1-2, with TRBD1 identical over 7 bases. Trimming cost V 6 bases and J 3 bases; bases outside gene matches: 16. Germline loops: CDR1 SGHTA, CDR2 FQGNSA. The CDR3 spans 17 residues. In DNA form, the CDR3 reads TGTGCCAGCAGTCCAAGACAGGGATTAGGTGGTGACTATGGCTACACCTTC. Translated, it gives CASSPRQGLGGDYGYTF.

CDR3 region: CASSIARGGSYNEQFF. In DNA form, the CDR3 reads TGTGCCAGTAGTATAGCCCGAGGGGGAAGCTACAATGAGCAGTTCTTC. The gene calls are TRBV19 and TRBJ2-1; tentatively, D is TRBD1 (6 bases). The CDR3 consists of 16 residues. Germline V gene lookup returns CDR1 LNHDA and CDR2 SQIVND (reference sequence). Trimming shortened V by 1 base and J by 3 bases, and 13 bases separated the two germline ends.

The chain carries TRBV4-2 and TRBJ2-2; 11 bases map to TRBD2. The CDR3 runs to 17 residues. With V trimmed by 1 base and J by 8 bases, 9 bases remained unmatched. Germline CDR1 reads LGHNA; CDR2 reads YNFKEQ. The CDR3 DNA reads TGTGCCAGCAGCCAAGCACTAGCGGGGGAGCCGCTGGGGGAGCTGTTTTTT. This codes for CASSQALAGEPLGELFF.

The chain links TRBV6-5 to TRBJ2-1, with a weak D call TRBD2 (5 bases). From germline, CDR1 is MNHEY and CDR2 SVGAGI. CDR3 size: 13 residues. V lost 7 bases, J lost 0 bases, and 7 bases lay in between. For the CDR3, the DNA is TGTGCCAGCAAAGGGAGCTCCTACAATGAGCAGTTCTTC. This translates into CASKGSSYNEQFF.

The chain employs TRBV27 and TRBJ2-1; D unclear. This CDR3 comprises 8 residues. Germline loops: CDR1 MNHEY, CDR2 SMNVEV (reference sequence). The V end was cut by 11 bases, the J end by 7 bases, with 3 bases between. The CDR3 region has the DNA TGTGCCGGGAATGAGCAGTTCTTC. Translation gives CAGNEQFF.

This clone has just a few counts. The sample holds other DNA sequences that translate to the same CDR3. J is TRBJ1-3 and V is TRBV9; D remains ambiguous. Germline loops: CDR1 SGDLS, CDR2 YYNGEE. This CDR3 comprises 13 residues. Trimming took off 2 bases at V and 7 bases at J, with 10 bases between the two ends. The CDR3 reads CASSVGGMNTIYF. The CDR3 DNA follows: TGTGCCAGCAGCGTTGGCGGGATGAACACCATATATTTT.

The chain carries TRBV11-2 and TRBJ1-1, with D perhaps matching TRBD1 (5 bases). The CDR3 loop spans 16 amino acids. CDR1 and CDR2 from the germline V gene are SGHAT and FQNNGV. Trimming pared 2 bases from V and 4 bases from J, leaving 17 bases between. The CDR3 spells CASSLYQGPMGTEAFF. The CDR3, as DNA: TGTGCCAGCAGCTTATATCAGGGCCCTATGGGCACTGAAGCTTTCTTT.

This chain joins TRBV7-9 and TRBJ1-2; 7 bases line up with TRBD1. Germline values: CDR1 SEHNR, CDR2 FQNEAQ (reference sequence). The V segment lost 5 bases and the J segment 7 bases; nucleotides outside the gene matches: 10. The length of the CDR3 is 14 residues. The CDR3 DNA follows: TGTGCCAGCAGCGTGGGAGGGGGCATGGCTGGCTACACCTTC. Translated, it gives CASSVGGGMAGYTF.

This chain joins TRBV5-1 and TRBJ2-3, with 9 bases matching TRBD2. The CDR3 length is 17 residues. Germline values: CDR1 SGHRS, CDR2 YFSETQ. J gave up 3 bases and V 0 bases, and 8 bases lay outside the gene matches. The DNA of the CDR3 is TGCGCCAGCAGCTTGGGACTAGCGGTGGGCCTAACAGATACGCAGTATTTT. Translated: CASSLGLAVGLTDTQYF.

For the CDR3, the DNA is TGTGCCAGTTCCGGACGCCAGGCTTCTTATGGCTACACCTTC. Protein: CASSGRQASYGYTF. The gene calls are TRBV19 and TRBJ1-2; D unclear. This CDR3 comprises 14 residues. Germline V CDR1 and CDR2: LNHDA, SQIVND (reference sequence). Between the trimmed V and J ends, which lost 8 bases and 5 bases, there was a span of 18 bases. The whole variable domain, remainder taken from reference TRBV19 and TRBJ1-2, is DGGITQSPKYLFRKEGQNVTLSCEQNLNHDAMYWYRQDPGQGLRLIYYSQIVNDFQKGDIAEGYSVSREKKESFPLTVTSAQKNPTAFYLCASSGRQASYGYTFGSGTRLTVV.

The gene calls are TRBV5-1 and TRBJ2-3; D is undetermined. Germline CDR1 SGHRS, CDR2 YFSETQ. The CDR3 spans 12 residues. V was shortened by 4 bases and J by 4 bases, with 7 bases between the two germline ends. Here the CDR3 DNA reads TGCGCCAGCAGCGTTAGCCCAGATACGCAGTATTTT. Translation gives CASSVSPDTQYF.

This chain joins TRBV29-1 and TRBJ2-4, with 11 bases identical to TRBD1. Trimming at V came to 7 bases and at J to 8 bases, leaving 4 bases not matched to a gene. The CDR3 is made up of 12 amino acids. The V gene's germline CDR1 is SQVTM and CDR2 ANQGSEA. Here the CDR3 reads CSAWDRGDIQYF. DNA of the CDR3: TGCAGCGCCTGGGACAGGGGGGACATTCAGTACTTC.

The rearrangement uses TRBV5-6 and TRBJ1-2; D perhaps matches TRBD1 (6 bases). This CDR3 is built from 13 residues. V shed 1 base and J shed 6 bases, with 10 bases lying between them. Germline lookup yields CDR1 SGHDT and CDR2 YYEEEE. The CDR3, as DNA: TGTGCCAGCAGCTTGTGGGGGCCTGATGGCTACACCTTC. This gives the protein CASSLWGPDGYTF.

This clone showed up just once. The genes are TRBV15 and TRBJ1-1; no definite D call. Germline values: CDR1 LNHNV, CDR2 YYDKDF (reference sequence). This CDR3 has 13 amino acids. The V end lost 0 bases, the J end lost 5 bases, and 7 bases lay between the germline ends. The DNA for the CDR3 is TGTGCCACCAGCAGAGATCGGGAAACTGAAGCTTTCTTT. This encodes CATSRDRETEAFF.

The V gene is TRBV29-1, the J gene TRBJ1-1, with 9 nucleotides matching TRBD1. Germline CDR1 reads SQVTM; CDR2 reads ANQGSEA. This CDR3 is built from 17 residues. J gave up 0 bases and V 1 base, and 9 bases lay outside the gene matches. The CDR3 nucleotides read TGCAGCGTTGAAGGGCGACAGGGGGGAGAGATGAACACTGAAGCTTTCTTT. Encoded protein: CSVEGRQGGEMNTEAFF.

The rearrangement joins TRBV4-2 to TRBJ1-3, with 7 bases that match TRBD1. CDR1 and CDR2 from the germline V gene are LGHNA and YNFKEQ. CDR3 length: 16 residues. V was pared by 1 base and J by 0 bases, with 3 bases of the junction left unmatched. CDR3 region: CASSQAGTASGNTIYF. The DNA for the CDR3 is TGTGCCAGCAGCCAAGCTGGGACAGCCTCTGGAAACACCATATATTTT.

The chain carries TRBV19 and TRBJ1-2; D is unclear. V lost 6 bases to trimming and J lost 1 base, with 15 bases between them. Germline values: CDR1 LNHDA, CDR2 SQIVND (reference sequence). The CDR3 has 15 residues. The CDR3 is CASRRVGGDNYGYTF. CDR3 DNA: TGTGCCAGTAGAAGAGTCGGAGGAGATAACTATGGCTACACCTTC.

The chain recombines TRBV27 with TRBJ2-2, with TRBD1 matching over 8 bases. The CDR3 extends over 14 amino acids. The J segment lost 6 bases and the V segment lost 5 bases, leaving 5 bases of the junction unmatched. Germline V gene lookup returns CDR1 MNHEY and CDR2 SMNVEV (reference sequence). CDR3 sequence: CASSPSDRAGELFF. CDR3 nucleotides: TGTGCCAGCAGTCCTTCGGACAGGGCCGGGGAGCTGTTTTTT.

The chain combines TRBV2 with TRBJ2-1, with D perhaps TRBD1 (5 bases). Germline V gene data show CDR1 as SNHLY and CDR2 as FYNNEI. The CDR3 sequence is 13 residues long. Trimming removed 3 bases from V and 7 bases from J, with 10 bases in between. In DNA, the CDR3 is TGTGCCAGCAGTGACAGGGTCGGGAATGAGCAGTTCTTC. It is translated as CASSDRVGNEQFF.